What follows are 31 T cell receptor beta chains derived from one specimen sequenced in a study of CD8+ T cells in alopecia areata. Extracted from the samples, RNA was reverse transcribed into cDNA to serve as the sequencing template. This table comes from immunoSEQ multiplex PCR, and its TCRdb copy is limited to in-frame clones, with some not included. This table holds under 250,000 clones, 50% to 60% found once. The source was CD4+ T cells sorted from blood, collected at week 0. Every receptor here comes from a human donor with alopecia areata.

The chain recombines TRBV5-6 with TRBJ2-5; 8 bases match TRBD2. The CDR3 has 16 amino acids. The J segment lost 5 bases and the V segment lost 0 bases, leaving 9 bases of the junction unmatched. Germline CDR1 and CDR2: SGHDT and YYEEEE. The chain's CDR3 is CASSLAGAGGRETQYF. The DNA of the CDR3 is TGTGCCAGCAGCTTGGCCGGGGCGGGAGGCCGGGAGACCCAGTACTTC.

The chain uses TRBV30 and TRBJ1-1, with unresolved D. The CDR3 extends over 15 amino acids. V dropped 2 bases and J dropped 0 bases, with 13 bases sitting between them. Per germline, CDR1 GTSNPN and CDR2 SVGIG (reference sequence). CDR3 DNA sequence: TGTGCCTGGAGTCCTGGACTTATAATGAACACTGAAGCTTTCTTT. As protein: CAWSPGLIMNTEAFF.

Ten or more counts support this clone. This chain uses TRBV7-2 with TRBJ2-2; D remains unclear. This CDR3 spans 14 amino acids. Germline CDR1 reads SGHTA; CDR2 reads FQGNSA. V lost 3 bases, J lost 7 bases, and 12 bases lay in between. The CDR3 reads CASSLLGKGGELFF. CDR3 in DNA: TGTGCCAGCAGCTTGTTAGGGAAGGGCGGGGAGCTGTTTTTT.

This clone has only a few counts. The chain links TRBV7-9 to TRBJ1-1; no reliable D call. The CDR3 consists of 9 residues. Germline CDR1 SEHNR, CDR2 FQNEAQ (reference sequence). Trimming cost V 9 bases and J 6 bases, with 5 bases left between them. CDR3 DNA: TGTGCCAGTCGACCTGAAGCTTTCTTT. It codes for CASRPEAFF. Using reference TRBV7-9 and TRBJ1-1 for the parts outside the CDR3, the full variable domain is DTGVSQNPRHKITKRGQNVTFRCDPISEHNRLYWYRQTLGQGPEFLTYFQNEAQLEKSRLLSDRFSAERPKGSFSTLEIQRTEQGDSAMYLCASRPEAFFGQGTRLTVV.

Turning to this clone: Within the sample, other DNA sequences also encode this same CDR3. The rearrangement joins TRBV5-6 to TRBJ1-1; D is uncertain. The germline gives CDR1 SGHDT, CDR2 YYEEEE. The CDR3 has 12 residues. The V end was cut by 4 bases, the J end by 1 base, with 5 bases between. Here the CDR3 reads CASSLWNTEAFF. The DNA of the CDR3 is TGTGCCAGCAGCCTGTGGAACACTGAAGCTTTCTTT.

This sequence joins TRBV14 and TRBJ2-1; 7 bases line up with TRBD1. CDR1 is SGHDN, CDR2 FVKESK, per germline. V lost 3 bases and J lost 1; bases outside the gene matches: 3. The CDR3 covers 15 residues. The CDR3 nucleotides are TGTGCCAGCAGCCAGCACAGGGGTTCCTACAATGAGCAGTTCTTC. This encodes CASSQHRGSYNEQFF.

The rearrangement links TRBV25-1 to TRBJ2-3, with 8 bases that match TRBD1. From germline, CDR1 is MGHDK and CDR2 SYGVNS. This CDR3 spans 16 amino acids. J gave up 0 bases and V 6 bases, and 8 bases lay outside the gene matches. Here the CDR3 DNA reads TGTGCCAGCAGGCCCCAGGGGGCGTCGAGCACAGATACGCAGTATTTT. Its protein product is CASRPQGASSTDTQYF.

The chain links TRBV6-5 to TRBJ2-5, with D uncertain. This CDR3 has 12 amino acids. V was trimmed by 5 bases and J by 5 bases, leaving 9 bases between them. Germline V gene data show CDR1 as MNHEY and CDR2 as SVGAGI. The CDR3 protein is CASSMARETQYF. The CDR3 DNA is TGTGCCAGCAGTATGGCGAGGGAGACCCAGTACTTC.

The rearrangement joins TRBV9 to TRBJ2-3; D is undetermined. CDR3 size: 12 residues. V lost 3 bases to trimming and J lost 2 bases, with 4 bases between them. Germline V gives CDR1 SGDLS, CDR2 YYNGEE. CDR3 sequence (DNA): TGTGCCAGCAGCGCTCACACAGATACGCAGTATTTT. Translation: CASSAHTDTQYF.

This sequence joins TRBV5-1 and TRBJ2-7, with 7 bases that match TRBD2. The CDR3 extends over 14 amino acids. V trimming: 7 bases; J trimming: 2 bases; junction bases outside the gene matches: 9. Germline V lookup: CDR1 SGHRS, CDR2 YFSETQ. DNA for the CDR3: TGCGCCAGCCGACCGAGCGGGAACACCTACGAGCAGTACTTC. Amino acid sequence: CASRPSGNTYEQYF.

The V and J genes are TRBV5-1 and TRBJ2-6; 13 bases match TRBD2. CDR1 SGHRS and CDR2 YFSETQ come from the germline V gene. Trimming removed 3 bases from V and 0 bases from J; junction bases left unmatched: 6. CDR3 length: 19 residues. CDR3 sequence (DNA): TGCGCCAGCAGCTCGCCGGGACTAGCGGGGTACTCTGGGGCCAACGTCCTGACTTTC. Encoded protein: CASSSPGLAGYSGANVLTF.

The chain's CDR3 is CASVSLADYEQYF. CDR3 nucleotides: TGTGCCAGCGTCAGTCTGGCAGACTACGAGCAGTACTTC. The chain has TRBV6-1 and TRBJ2-7, with unresolved D. The V gene's germline CDR1 is MNHNS and CDR2 SASEGT. This CDR3 has 13 amino acids. Trimming cost V 8 bases and J 3 bases, with 14 bases left between them.

The chain employs TRBV5-1 and TRBJ2-1; a possible D gene is TRBD1 (6 bases). Germline V gene sequence: CDR1 SGHRS, CDR2 YFSETQ. CDR3 length: 17 amino acids. V lost 0 bases and J 7 bases, leaving 20 bases between the germline ends. CDR3 loop: CASSLVGARGLGNEQFF. The CDR3 DNA reads as TGCGCCAGCAGCTTGGTGGGGGCCAGGGGCCTTGGGAATGAGCAGTTCTTC.

The rearrangement joins TRBV5-1 to TRBJ1-1; 7 positions match TRBD1. Trimming took 4 bases from V and 2 from J; bases not matched to a gene: 5. Germline CDR1 SGHRS, CDR2 YFSETQ. This CDR3 contains 14 residues. The CDR3 sequence is CASSTGQANTEAFF. The DNA of the CDR3 is TGCGCCAGCAGCACCGGACAGGCCAACACTGAAGCTTTCTTT.

The chain carries TRBV11-2 and TRBJ2-7; 7 bases match TRBD1. CDR3 length: 11 residues. Germline lookup yields CDR1 SGHAT and CDR2 FQNNGV. J was trimmed by 6 bases and V by 4 bases; bases with no gene match: 0. CDR3 sequence (DNA): TGTGCCAGCAGCTCAGGGGGCGAGCAGTACTTC. Its translation is CASSSGGEQYF.

V is TRBV6-1 and J is TRBJ1-1; D is perhaps TRBD1 (5 bases). The V gene lost 1 base and the J gene lost 5 bases, with 14 bases spanning the gap. Germline V gene data show CDR1 as MNHNS and CDR2 as SASEGT. CDR3 size: 15 residues. The CDR3 region has the DNA TGTGCCAGCAGTGAAGAGGGGCAGTGGAGGACTGAAGCTTTCTTT. It is translated as CASSEEGQWRTEAFF.

The rearrangement uses TRBV6-5 and TRBJ2-5; 8 bases match TRBD2. CDR3 length: 16 residues. J lost 3 bases, V lost 0 bases, and 6 bases had no gene match. Germline lookup yields CDR1 MNHEY and CDR2 SVGAGI. The CDR3 coding sequence is TGTGCCAGCAGTTACTCGTCGGGAGGGGCGGAAGAGACCCAGTACTTC. As protein: CASSYSSGGAEETQYF.

This clone was seen more than once but under ten times. In nucleotides, the CDR3 is TGTGCCAGCAGCTCGTGGGACACATCCTACAATGAGCAGTTCTTC. Translated, it gives CASSSWDTSYNEQFF. The V gene is TRBV5-4, the J gene TRBJ2-1; possible D gene TRBD1, 6 bases. There are 15 residues in the CDR3. V lost 3 bases and J 1 base, leaving 11 bases between the germline ends. CDR1 is SGHNT and CDR2 is YYREEE in the germline V gene (reference sequence).

The chain is built from TRBV15 and TRBJ2-7, with D maybe TRBD2 (5 bases). This CDR3 region has 15 residues. Trimming left V 0 bases short and J 12 bases short, with 21 bases between. Germline lookup yields CDR1 LNHNV and CDR2 YYDKDF (reference sequence). The chain's CDR3 is CATSRDRHEGENRYF. CDR3 DNA sequence: TGTGCCACCAGCAGAGATCGACATGAGGGAGAGAATCGGTACTTC.

The CDR3 coding sequence is TGCAGCGTTGAAGCGGCCGCGAACACCGGGGAGCTGTTTTTT. It yields the protein CSVEAAANTGELFF. This chain uses TRBV29-1 with TRBJ2-2, with D uncertain. CDR1 is SQVTM and CDR2 is ANQGSEA in the germline V gene. Trimming stripped 1 base from V and 0 bases from J, with 6 bases between. The CDR3 covers 14 residues.

This clone was counted only a few times. This chain links TRBV7-4 with TRBJ2-7, with D perhaps given as TRBD1 or TRBD2 (7 bases each). The germline V gene has CDR1 SGHVT and CDR2 SQSDAQ. V lost 5 bases to trimming and J lost 4 bases, with 27 bases between them. The CDR3 runs to 18 residues. CDR3 protein: CASSLTLAWEGAQYEQYF. The CDR3 nucleotides read TGTGCCAGCAGCCTGACTCTGGCATGGGAGGGGGCGCAGTACGAGCAGTACTTC.

The V and J genes are TRBV29-1 and TRBJ2-3; D gene uncertain. Trimming cost V 4 bases and J 3 bases, with 14 bases left between them. Per the germline V gene, CDR1 is SQVTM and CDR2 is ANQGSEA. CDR3 length equals 14 residues. CDR3 sequence (DNA): TGCAGCGTTGTGGGGTCCGTTGGAACAGATACGCAGTATTTT. Translation gives CSVVGSVGTDTQYF.

The chain carries TRBV2 and TRBJ2-7; D ambiguous. With 1 base removed from V and 3 bases from J, the gap between germline ends came to 1 base. Germline-derived CDR1 and CDR2 are SNHLY and FYNNEI. This CDR3 comprises 11 residues. The CDR3 reads CASSEGYEQYF. The CDR3 coding sequence is TGTGCCAGCAGTGAAGGCTACGAGCAGTACTTC.

V gene TRBV27 combines with J gene TRBJ2-7, with TRBD2 matching over 8 bases. The CDR3 runs 15 residues. After removal of 2 bases from V and 3 bases from J, the junction contained 6 bases not matched to a gene. From germline, CDR1 is MNHEY and CDR2 SMNVEV (reference sequence). The DNA of the CDR3 is TGTGCCAGCAGTTTAGGGAGGACTAGCAGCTACGAGCAGTACTTC. Its translation is CASSLGRTSSYEQYF.

V gene TRBV5-1 combines with J gene TRBJ1-1; a weak D match, TRBD1 (6 bases). Germline V gene data show CDR1 as SGHRS and CDR2 as YFSETQ. V dropped 4 bases and J dropped 11 bases, with 15 bases sitting between them. This CDR3 contains 12 residues. CDR3: CASSPLQGRAFF. Here the CDR3 DNA reads TGCGCCAGCAGCCCCTTGCAGGGGAGGGCTTTCTTT.

The CDR3 is CASSLLKRSARQVQETQYF. The DNA of the CDR3 is TGTGCCAGCAGCTTATTGAAGAGGTCAGCAAGGCAAGTACAAGAGACCCAGTACTTC. This sequence joins TRBV11-2 and TRBJ2-5; D remains ambiguous. V shed 2 bases and J shed 2 bases, with 24 bases lying between them. Germline V gives CDR1 SGHAT, CDR2 FQNNGV. The CDR3 contains 19 residues.

J is TRBJ2-7 and V is TRBV28, with D possibly TRBD1 on 6 matching bases. The V gene lost 2 bases and the J gene lost 5 bases, with 10 bases spanning the gap. The CDR3 sequence is 13 residues long. Germline loops: CDR1 MDHEN, CDR2 SYDVKM. The CDR3 protein is CASSLDRLHEQYF. For the CDR3, the DNA is TGTGCCAGCAGTTTAGACAGGCTGCACGAGCAGTACTTC. Together with reference TRBV28 and TRBJ2-7, the CDR3 gives the full variable domain: DVKVTQSSRYLVKRTGEKVFLECVQDMDHENMFWYRQDPGLGLRLIYFSYDVKMKEKGDIPEGYSVSREKKERFSLILESASTNQTSMYLCASSLDRLHEQYFGPGTRLTVT.

V usage is TRBV4-2 and J usage is TRBJ2-2; 8 nucleotides align to TRBD2. Trimming took 4 bases from V and 4 from J; bases not matched to a gene: 11. Germline V gives CDR1 LGHNA, CDR2 YNFKEQ. CDR3 length: 17 residues. The DNA for the CDR3 is TGTGCCAGCAGCCCCGGCGGAGCGGGGGCCTCCACCGGGGAGCTGTTTTTT. Amino acids: CASSPGGAGASTGELFF.

This chain connects TRBV30 to TRBJ1-5, with D perhaps matching TRBD1 (6 bases). Germline V gives CDR1 GTSNPN, CDR2 SVGIG (reference sequence). The CDR3 covers 15 residues. With 2 bases removed from V and 5 bases from J, the gap between germline ends came to 16 bases. CDR3 amino acids: CAWSPTGSGHQPQHF. CDR3 nucleotides: TGTGCCTGGAGTCCTACAGGGAGCGGCCATCAGCCCCAGCATTTT.

The CDR3 DNA reads TGTGCCAGCAGCGTACTGAGTCACGCCGCTAACTATGGCTACACCTTC. It translates to CASSVLSHAANYGYTF. The V and J genes are TRBV9 and TRBJ1-2; the D is unclear. The CDR3 runs 16 residues. Looked up from germline, CDR1 is SGDLS and CDR2 is YYNGEE. V lost 1 base and J 0 bases, leaving 13 bases between the germline ends.

Details on this clone: One end of the junction fails to match germline, which may point to a read error. This rearrangement joins TRBV5-4 to TRBJ2-7; D gene unclear. Germline assignment: CDR1 SGHNT and CDR2 YYREEE (reference sequence). The CDR3 length is 15 residues. Here the CDR3 DNA reads TGTGCCAGCAGCTTGGATAGGACCCGCTCCCACGAGCAGTACTTC. Protein: CASSLDRTRSHEQYF.